This TCR beta chain was sequenced for a study of shared clonotypes between healthy human individuals. Study-level results: Clonotype sharing among donors, it was expected, would be affected by sequencing depth. Genetic and exposure-history diversity was limited by the few donors.

The CDR3 extends over 18 amino acids. The CD8 memory sample joined CD45RO+ cells and CCR7-negative CD45RA+ cells. As to this clone: What it binds is not known.

Sequenced by immunoSEQ multiplex PCR; TCRdb stores in-frame clones only, minus some. The data show 650,000 to 700,000 clones, with 80% to 95% seen just once and 30% to 35% held by the top ten. J is TRBJ2-5 and V is TRBV21-1; the table names TRBD2, a call not compared with the DNA. TRBV21-1 is termed a pseudogene. Specimen: memory CD8+ T cells from PBMCs. Subset here: CD45RO+ cells pooled with CCR7-negative TemRA cells. This receptor was identified in a young man in good health. Some clones in this sample may be carry-over from other donors' samples. This CDR3 reads CASSKGPAGEPNQETQYF. Written as DNA, the CDR3 is TGTGCCAGCAGCAAAGGTCCAGCGGGAGAACCTAACCAAGAGACCCAGTACTTC.